This TCR beta chain was retrieved from a study of early T cells in non-severe SARS-CoV-2 infection. Turning to the study itself: The chains were unpaired, and the sequenced material was bulk RNA from unsorted whole blood. Overall study results and limits: VDJdb matches were skewed toward anti-spike CD8 T cell responses.

The CDR3 contains 15 residues. The trim removed 2 bases at V and 5 bases at J, leaving 6 bases unmatched. Unique molecular identifiers were affixed to single, distinct cDNA molecules. TCRdb reanalysed the 5' RACE reads using MiXCR and keeps one entry per CDR3 protein. The sample lists tens of thousands of distinct CDR3 sequences; 14% were seen once. Worth noting for this clonotype: Its cognate antigen is unknown.

The V call is TRBV12-3 or TRBV12-4, the J call TRBJ1-1; 9 bases agree with TRBD1. The TCR sequence derives from an adult who was a healthcare worker with PCR-confirmed SARS-CoV-2 infection or an uninfected control (not recorded which). Sequenced: whole blood. The CDR3, as DNA: TGTGCCAGCAGTTTAAGGCGACAGGGGGAGACTGAAGCTTTCTTT. It encodes CASSLRRQGETEAFF.